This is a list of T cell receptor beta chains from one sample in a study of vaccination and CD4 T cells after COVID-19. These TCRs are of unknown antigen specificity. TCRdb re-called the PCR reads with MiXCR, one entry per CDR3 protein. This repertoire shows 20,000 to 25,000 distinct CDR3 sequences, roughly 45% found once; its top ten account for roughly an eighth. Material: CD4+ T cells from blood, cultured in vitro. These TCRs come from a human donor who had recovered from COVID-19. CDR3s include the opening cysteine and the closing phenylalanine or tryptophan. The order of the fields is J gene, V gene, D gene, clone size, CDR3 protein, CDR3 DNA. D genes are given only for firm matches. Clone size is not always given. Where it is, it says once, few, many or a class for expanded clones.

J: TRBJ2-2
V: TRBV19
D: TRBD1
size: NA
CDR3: CASSIVGDRGSGELFF
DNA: TGTGCCAGTAGTATAGTAGGAGACAGGGGAAGCGGGGAGCTGTTTTTT

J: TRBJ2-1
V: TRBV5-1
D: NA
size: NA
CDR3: CASSSTRGWEQFF
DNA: TGCGCCAGCAGCTCTACTAGAGGTTGGGAGCAGTTCTTC

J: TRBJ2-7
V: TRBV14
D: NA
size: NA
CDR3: CASSQEIDGPYEQYF
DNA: TGTGCCAGCAGCCAAGAAATAGACGGTCCCTACGAGCAGTACTTC

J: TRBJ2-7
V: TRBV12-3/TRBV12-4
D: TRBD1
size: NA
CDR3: CASRRDSSYEQYF
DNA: TGTGCCAGCAGAAGGGACAGCTCCTACGAGCAGTACTTC

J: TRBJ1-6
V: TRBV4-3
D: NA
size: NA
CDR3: CASSPAAPNSPLHF
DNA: TGCGCCAGCAGCCCGGCAGCCCCAAATTCACCCCTCCACTTT

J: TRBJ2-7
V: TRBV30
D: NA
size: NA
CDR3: CAWTAGTATYEQYF
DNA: TGTGCCTGGACGGCGGGGACCGCAACCTACGAGCAGTACTTC

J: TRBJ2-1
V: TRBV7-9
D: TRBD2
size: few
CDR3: CASSLGLAAPNEQFF
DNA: TGTGCCAGCAGCTTAGGTCTAGCGGCACCCAATGAGCAGTTCTTC

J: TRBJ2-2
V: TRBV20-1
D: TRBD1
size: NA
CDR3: CSAIGQGLTGELFF
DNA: TGCAGTGCTATCGGACAGGGTCTCACCGGGGAGCTGTTTTTT

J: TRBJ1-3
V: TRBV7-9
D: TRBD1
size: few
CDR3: CASSLVTGTGNTIYF
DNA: TGTGCCAGCAGCTTAGTGACAGGGACTGGAAACACCATATATTTT

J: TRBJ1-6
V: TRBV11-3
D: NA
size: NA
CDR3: CASSLGGQSRDSPLHF
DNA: TGTGCCAGCAGCTTAGGCGGACAGTCGAGGGATTCACCCCTCCACTTT

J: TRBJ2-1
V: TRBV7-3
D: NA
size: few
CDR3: CASSPRFLAYNEQFF
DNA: TGTGCCAGCAGCCCTCGGTTCCTAGCCTACAATGAGCAGTTCTTC

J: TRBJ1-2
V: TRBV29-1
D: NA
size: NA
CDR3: CSVPQFYDYGYTF
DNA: TGCAGCGTCCCCCAGTTCTACGACTATGGCTACACCTTC

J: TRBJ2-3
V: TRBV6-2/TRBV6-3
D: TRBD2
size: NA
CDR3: CASRTSGKDTQYF
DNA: TGTGCCAGCAGAACCAGCGGGAAAGATACGCAGTATTTT

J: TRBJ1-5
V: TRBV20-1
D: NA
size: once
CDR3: CSARDPPYSPNQPQHF
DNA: TGCAGTGCTAGAGACCCTCCGTACAGTCCTAATCAGCCCCAGCATTTT

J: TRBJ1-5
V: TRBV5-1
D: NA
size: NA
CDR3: CASSLEGGLSNQPQHF
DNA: TGCGCCAGCAGCTTGGAGGGGGGTTTAAGCAATCAGCCCCAGCATTTT

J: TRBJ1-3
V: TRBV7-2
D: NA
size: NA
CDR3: CASRSDSSGNTIYF
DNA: TGTGCCAGCAGGTCGGACAGCTCTGGAAACACCATATATTTT

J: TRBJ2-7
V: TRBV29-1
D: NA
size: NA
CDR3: CSVRTGSYEQYF
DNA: TGCAGCGTGAGGACGGGCTCCTACGAGCAGTACTTC

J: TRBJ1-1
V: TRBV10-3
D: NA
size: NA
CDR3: CAIQGRSEAFF
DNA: TGTGCCATACAGGGAAGGTCTGAAGCTTTCTTT

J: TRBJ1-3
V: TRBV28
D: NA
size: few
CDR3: CASSLSYSGGNTIYF
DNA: TGTGCCAGCAGTTTATCTTACTCGGGAGGAAACACCATATATTTT

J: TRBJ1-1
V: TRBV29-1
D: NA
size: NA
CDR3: CSAEEMNTEAFF
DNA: TGCAGCGCTGAAGAGATGAACACTGAAGCTTTCTTT

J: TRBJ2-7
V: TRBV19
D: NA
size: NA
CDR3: CASSPQGVPYEQYF
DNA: TGTGCCAGTAGTCCACAGGGTGTGCCCTACGAGCAGTACTTC

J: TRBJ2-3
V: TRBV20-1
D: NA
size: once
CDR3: CSARDPLTGTDTQYF
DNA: TGCAGTGCTAGAGACCCGCTGACTGGCACAGATACGCAGTATTTT

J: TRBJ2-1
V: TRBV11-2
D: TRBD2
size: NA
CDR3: CASSQGLAGAFRNEQFF
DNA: TGTGCCAGCAGCCAGGGACTAGCGGGAGCGTTTCGGAATGAGCAGTTCTTC

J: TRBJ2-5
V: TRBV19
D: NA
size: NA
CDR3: CASSIGPDPTQYF
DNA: TGTGCCAGTAGTATTGGGCCCGACCCAACCCAGTACTTC

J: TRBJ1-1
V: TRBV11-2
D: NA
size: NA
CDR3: CASSLEREVYAEAFF
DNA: TGTGCCAGCAGCTTAGAGAGGGAGGTGTACGCTGAAGCTTTCTTT

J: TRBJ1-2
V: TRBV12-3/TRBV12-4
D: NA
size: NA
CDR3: CASSLYYGYTF
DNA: TGTGCCAGCAGTTTGTACTATGGCTACACCTTC

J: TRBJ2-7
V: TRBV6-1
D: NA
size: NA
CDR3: CASSDLVTARTTYEQYF
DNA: TGTGCCAGCAGTGATCTAGTGACTGCAAGAACAACCTACGAGCAGTACTTC

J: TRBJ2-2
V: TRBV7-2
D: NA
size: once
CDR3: CASSRRQANTGELFF
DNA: TGTGCCAGCAGCCGACGACAGGCGAACACCGGGGAGCTGTTTTTT

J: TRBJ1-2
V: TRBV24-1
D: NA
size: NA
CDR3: CAPSLFMDGYTF
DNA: TGTGCCCCCAGTTTGTTTATGGATGGCTACACCTTC

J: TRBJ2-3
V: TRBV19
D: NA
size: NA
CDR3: CASSNTRGTMGDTQYF
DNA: TGTGCCAGTAGTAACACCAGGGGAACGATGGGAGATACGCAGTATTTT

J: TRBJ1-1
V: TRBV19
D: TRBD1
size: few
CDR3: CASSIRQGMQGLNTEAFF
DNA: TGTGCCAGTAGTATCCGACAGGGGATGCAAGGCCTGAACACTGAAGCTTTCTTT

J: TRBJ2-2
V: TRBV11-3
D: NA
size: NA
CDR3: CASSLGSGDTGELFF
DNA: TGTGCCAGCAGCTTAGGATCAGGGGACACCGGGGAGCTGTTTTTT

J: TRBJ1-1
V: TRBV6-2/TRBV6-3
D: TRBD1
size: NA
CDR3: CASSGQGTAEAFF
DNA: TGTGCCAGCAGTGGACAGGGTACGGCTGAAGCTTTCTTT

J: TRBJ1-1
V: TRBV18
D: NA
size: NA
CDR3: CASSQYTAGLNTEAFF
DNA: TGTGCCAGCTCACAATACACAGCGGGACTGAACACTGAAGCTTTCTTT

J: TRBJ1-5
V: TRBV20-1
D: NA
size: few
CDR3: CSARGPAGNQPQHF
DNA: TGCAGTGCTAGGGGGCCGGCAGGCAATCAGCCCCAGCATTTT